Listed below are T cell receptor beta chains from one sample, sequenced in a study of tumor T cells in aggressive B-cell lymphoma. The protocol was immunoSEQ multiplex PCR, while the TCRdb copy is restricted to in-frame clones and leaves out a portion. The sample lists roughly 2,900 clones, around 94% occurring once. Sequences were obtained from tumor tissue. The receptors were gathered from an adult with diffuse large B cell lymphoma. Each CDR3 is given with its conserved first and last residue. Fields, in order: J gene, V gene, CDR3 protein.

j_gene: TRBJ2-2; v_gene: TRBV9; CDR3aa: CASSVGALTGELFF
j_gene: TRBJ2-7; v_gene: TRBV28; CDR3aa: CASTQSPGSGMYEQYF
j_gene: TRBJ2-7; v_gene: TRBV7-9; CDR3aa: CASSPARWSADPYEQYF
j_gene: TRBJ2-1; v_gene: TRBV9; CDR3aa: CARAFGLAGKNEQFF
j_gene: TRBJ2-7; v_gene: TRBV6-5; CDR3aa: CASSYSGEDISVYF
j_gene: TRBJ1-5; v_gene: TRBV5-6; CDR3aa: CASSLGPFGYSNQPQHF
j_gene: TRBJ2-7; v_gene: TRBV6-6; CDR3aa: CASSYSPSGRGEQYF
j_gene: TRBJ1-1; v_gene: TRBV7-3; CDR3aa: CASSLMGGTEAFF
j_gene: TRBJ2-7; v_gene: TRBV28; CDR3aa: CASRTGGGSYEQYF
j_gene: TRBJ2-1; v_gene: TRBV19; CDR3aa: CASWTGLGQQFF
j_gene: TRBJ2-1; v_gene: TRBV7-9; CDR3aa: CASSPGQGYNEQFF
j_gene: TRBJ2-2; v_gene: TRBV5-4; CDR3aa: CASSPTSGGATGELFF
j_gene: TRBJ1-1; v_gene: TRBV19; CDR3aa: CASSSLEGENTEAFF
j_gene: TRBJ2-1; v_gene: TRBV9; CDR3aa: CASSVDPSGYNEQFF
j_gene: TRBJ2-7; v_gene: TRBV11-3; CDR3aa: CASSPQVGYEQYF
j_gene: TRBJ1-4; v_gene: TRBV5-1; CDR3aa: CASSLGASLNEKLFF
j_gene: TRBJ2-3; v_gene: TRBV5-4; CDR3aa: CASSPHGQVFTDTQYF
j_gene: TRBJ2-2; v_gene: TRBV18; CDR3aa: CASNPGVTGELFF
j_gene: TRBJ2-2; v_gene: TRBV16; CDR3aa: CASSQRTGITGELFF
j_gene: TRBJ1-2; v_gene: TRBV7-2; CDR3aa: CASSSRVGGGYGYTF
j_gene: TRBJ1-1; v_gene: TRBV28; CDR3aa: CASSFRGGGNTEAFF
j_gene: TRBJ2-4; v_gene: TRBV9; CDR3aa: CASSVGQAKNIQYF
j_gene: TRBJ2-2; v_gene: TRBV4-3; CDR3aa: CASSQVPGHQTGELFF
j_gene: TRBJ2-3; v_gene: TRBV18; CDR3aa: CASLRRGQGTDTQYF
j_gene: TRBJ1-1; v_gene: TRBV4-2; CDR3aa: CASSQPGADTEAFF
j_gene: TRBJ1-5; v_gene: TRBV28; CDR3aa: CASSLYGNRDQPQHF
j_gene: TRBJ2-5; v_gene: TRBV29-1; CDR3aa: CSVDDVRVTQYF
j_gene: TRBJ2-5; v_gene: TRBV11-1; CDR3aa: CASSSNSGGETQYF
j_gene: TRBJ2-3; v_gene: TRBV5-4; CDR3aa: CASSLGQGMDTQYF
j_gene: TRBJ2-5; v_gene: TRBV5-6; CDR3aa: CASSFPQAQETQYF
j_gene: TRBJ2-7; v_gene: TRBV6-6; CDR3aa: CASSPADPYEQYF
j_gene: TRBJ1-4; v_gene: TRBV9; CDR3aa: CASSVGGRGEKLFF